This TCR beta chain is drawn from a study of blood T cell repertoires in COVID-19. Only in-frame clones appear in the TCRdb table, and some are missing; sequencing was by immunoSEQ multiplex PCR. This table has fewer than 350,000 clones, 85% appearing once. J was trimmed by 5 bases and V by 6 bases; bases with no gene match: 3. Germline values: CDR1 MNHEY, CDR2 SVGAGI. The CDR3 extends over 12 amino acids. The source material was PBMCs or T cells enriched from blood (not recorded which). The genes are TRBV6-5 and TRBJ2-7; 8 nucleotides agree with TRBD1. The source of this sequence is a woman aged 30 to 39 who had been exposed to COVID-19. The CDR3 here is CASSRTGNEQYF. For the CDR3, the DNA is TGTGCCAGCAGCAGGACAGGGAACGAGCAGTACTTC.